The T cell receptor (beta chain) described here comes from a study of blood T cell repertoires in COVID-19. Background on the study: Acute and convalescent COVID-19 samples came from the United States, Italy and Spain. In each case, the material was cDNA or gDNA derived from T cells, B-cell-depleted T cells, or PBMCs.

Original data processing: Reference gene primer amplification gave nucleated cell count estimates. The repertoire was sequenced with immunoSEQ multiplex PCR; TCRdb's copy has only in-frame clones and lacks some. That table supplies the V and J calls and clone size; D and trimming were determined from the DNA. The sample shows roughly 120,000 clones, about 83% of them seen only once. This CDR3 spans 18 amino acids. Trimming removed 4 bases from V and 1 base from J; junction bases left unmatched: 14. CDR1 and CDR2 from the germline V gene are SGHNT and YYREEE (reference sequence). The source is a man between 60 and 70 years old with acute or convalescent COVID-19. The rearrangement links TRBV5-4 to TRBJ2-3, with 8 positions matching TRBD2. Input material: peripheral blood. CDR3 DNA: TGTGCCAGCAGCCCCCGGTCCAGCGGGAGAATGGGCACAGATACGCAGTATTTT. Amino acids: CASSPRSSGRMGTDTQYF.